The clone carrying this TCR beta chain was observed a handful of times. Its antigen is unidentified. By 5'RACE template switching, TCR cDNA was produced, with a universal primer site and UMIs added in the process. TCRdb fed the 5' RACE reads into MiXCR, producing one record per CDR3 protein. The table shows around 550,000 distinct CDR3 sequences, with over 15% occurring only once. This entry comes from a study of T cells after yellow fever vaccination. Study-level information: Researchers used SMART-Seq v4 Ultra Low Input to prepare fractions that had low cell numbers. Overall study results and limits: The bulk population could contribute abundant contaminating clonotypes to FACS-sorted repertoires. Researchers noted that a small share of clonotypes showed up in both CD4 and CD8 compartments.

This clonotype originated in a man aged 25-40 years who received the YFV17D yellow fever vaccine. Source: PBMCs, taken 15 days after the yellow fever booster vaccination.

CDR3 region: CSARNRVSAETQYF. The DNA for the CDR3 is TGCAGTGCTAGGAACAGGGTGTCTGCAGAGACCCAGTACTTC. The rearrangement uses TRBV20-1 and TRBJ2-5; D possibly corresponds to TRBD1 (6 bases). With 3 bases removed from V and 4 bases from J, the gap between germline ends came to 15 bases. The CDR3 runs to 14 residues. Germline CDR1 and CDR2: DFQATT and SNEGSKA (reference sequence).